This note documents a single T cell receptor (beta chain) sequence. In the same sample, other DNA sequences code for this CDR3. Germline V gene lookup returns CDR1 SGHRS and CDR2 YFSETQ. The CDR3 runs to 14 residues. V lost 4 bases and J lost 1, with 11 bases in between. These data come from a study of shared clonotypes between healthy human individuals. Assay used: immunoSEQ multiplex PCR; TCRdb lists only in-frame clones, some missing. The table shows under 2.5 million clones, with 92% occurring only once. Sequencing was done on a sample of naive CD4+ T cells from PBMCs. Subset defined: CD45RA+ positively selected. V usage is TRBV5-1 and J usage is TRBJ1-1; the D gene is possibly TRBD1 (5 bases). The clonotype originates from a man between 18 and 35 years old in good health. Some clones in this sample may be carry-over from other donors' samples. CDR3 region: CASSPDRKNTEAFF. For the CDR3, the DNA is TGCGCCAGCAGCCCAGACAGAAAGAACACTGAAGCTTTCTTT.